This T cell receptor (beta chain) originates from a study of cytomegalovirus exposure and HLA in healthy donors. Study observations and caveats: CMV serostatus was the only recorded immune exposure for donors. Accounts indicate the classifier identified cytomegalovirus status with strong specificity and sensitivity.

The germline V gene encodes CDR1 SGDLS and CDR2 YYNGEE. The CDR3 runs to 16 residues. Trimming pared 4 bases from V and 4 bases from J, leaving 20 bases between. Note on this clone: The antigen is unknown.

Amplification used 60 Vbeta primers and 13 Jbeta primers. This table comes from immunoSEQ multiplex PCR, and its TCRdb copy is limited to in-frame clones, with some not included. Altogether roughly 140,000 clones are present, around 75% being singletons, with the ten largest covering around 4.7%. Sequences were obtained from PBMCs. The genes are TRBV9 and TRBJ2-5, with a weak D call TRBD1 (6 bases). The TCR was taken from a man in his 60s in good health and CMV-seronegative. The CDR3 sequence: CASSLSGGGSGETQYF. The CDR3 DNA reads TGTGCCAGCAGCCTCAGCGGTGGGGGCTCGGGAGAGACCCAGTACTTC.